A selection of T cell receptor beta chains follows, all from one sample in a study of somatic mutations in cytotoxic T cells in rheumatoid arthritis. Here immunoSEQ multiplex PCR was the method, and the copy in TCRdb shows in-frame clones only, minus some. The sample records tens of thousands of clones, 78% being singletons. Sequencing was carried out using CD8+ T cells sorted from blood. The receptor set was obtained from an adult with rheumatoid arthritis. The CDR3 runs from the conserved cysteine through the conserved F or W. The D gene is left open where the match is weak.

>TRBV11-2|-|TRBJ2-5
CASSLARRGPQETQYF
>TRBV19|-|TRBJ1-2
CASSPGNYGYTF
>TRBV6-5|TRBD1|TRBJ2-7
CASSYSSYDRDEQYF
>TRBV7-8|-|TRBJ2-1
CASSPRAYNEQFF
>TRBV6-5|-|TRBJ2-6
CASSYTGANVLTF
>TRBV6-5|TRBD2|TRBJ2-5
CASSFGGGLQETQYF
>TRBV6-1|-|TRBJ2-1
CASSDREAYNEQFF
>TRBV5-1|-|TRBJ2-3
CASSLVGFQTLLTDTQYF
>TRBV15|-|TRBJ2-2
CATRKVNGEYTGELFF
>TRBV15|TRBD1|TRBJ2-7
CATSREDRDYEQYF
>TRBV7-6|-|TRBJ1-4
CASSPSGPHNEKLFF
>TRBV7-9|-|TRBJ2-7
CASSSGTSQTEYF
>TRBV5-8|TRBD1|TRBJ1-4
CASSSGTGGEKLFF
>TRBV4-2|-|TRBJ2-7
CASSQESVYSDEQYF
>TRBV4-1|-|TRBJ1-2
CASSQAGAPNYGYTF
>TRBV4-2|-|TRBJ2-7
CASSQEGYEQYF
>TRBV4-1|-|TRBJ2-7
CASSQDRTGGGYEQYF
>TRBV29-1|-|TRBJ1-1
CSVEATQLNTEAFF
>TRBV4-1|-|TRBJ1-2
CASSQVGASPIYGYTF
>TRBV13|-|TRBJ2-1
CASSFSLLGGYNEQFF
>TRBV19|-|TRBJ1-1
CASRTGYINTEAFF
>TRBV7-2|TRBD2|TRBJ2-3
CASSPSGAVTDTQYF
>TRBV6-1|-|TRBJ1-4
CASSAGNLLGEKLFF